This is a list of T cell receptor beta chains from one sample in a study of graft-versus-host responses after intestinal transplantation. Using immunoSEQ multiplex PCR, the repertoire was profiled, and TCRdb retains in-frame clones only, with some absent. Of about 93,000 clones in the sample, approximately 80% were seen once. Their antigens remain unidentified. The material was unstimulated CD4+ T cells sorted from spleen or lymph node cells, obtained before intestinal transplant. These receptors were collected from a human donor who received an intestinal transplant. Both conserved end residues are part of each CDR3. The D gene is left open where the match is weak. Not all rows give a size; the values are once, few, many and, for expanded clones, a class.

j_call clone_size d_call v_call cdr3_aa cdr3_nt
TRBJ2-3 NA TRBD2 TRBV5-4 CASSRRGRASTDTQYF TGTGCCAGCAGCCGGCGCGGGAGGGCTAGCACAGATACGCAGTATTTT
TRBJ2-7 once NA TRBV5-5 CASSPRTDSRSYEQYF TGTGCCAGCAGCCCGAGAACGGACTCTCGCTCCTACGAGCAGTACTTC
TRBJ2-7 NA TRBD1 TRBV23-1 CASRMLRTGDYEQYF TGCGCCAGCAGGATGCTTCGAACAGGGGACTACGAGCAGTACTTC
TRBJ1-5 NA NA TRBV15 CATSSGSWGGQPQHF TGTGCCACCAGTTCTGGGAGTTGGGGAGGACAGCCCCAGCATTTT
TRBJ1-5 NA NA TRBV6-1 CASSGAGASGQPQHF TGTGCCAGCAGTGGGGCAGGGGCGTCCGGGCAGCCCCAGCATTTT
TRBJ2-2 NA TRBD1 TRBV11-2 CASSVDRGRNTGELFF TGTGCCAGCAGCGTTGACAGGGGCCGGAACACCGGGGAGCTGTTTTTT
TRBJ1-1 few NA TRBV5-4 CASSLVGEYTEAFF TGTGCCAGCAGCTTGGTTGGAGAGTACACTGAAGCTTTCTTT
TRBJ1-5 NA TRBD1 TRBV5-5 CASSRTGGSNQPQHF TGTGCCAGCAGCCGGACAGGGGGAAGCAATCAGCCCCAGCATTTT
TRBJ2-3 NA TRBD2 TRBV18 CASSRQTSVLSTDTQYF TGTGCCAGCTCACGACAGACTAGCGTACTAAGCACAGATACGCAGTATTTT
TRBJ2-2 NA NA TRBV30 CAWTDSGELFF TGTGCCTGGACAGACTCCGGGGAGCTGTTTTTT
TRBJ1-5 NA TRBD1 TRBV7-8 CASSLDRSFNQPQHF TGTGCCAGCAGCTTGGACAGGTCTTTCAATCAGCCCCAGCATTTT
TRBJ1-2 NA NA TRBV14 CASSHQQGRGGYGYTF TGTGCCAGCAGCCACCAACAGGGCCGAGGGGGCTATGGCTACACCTTC
TRBJ1-2 NA TRBD1 TRBV6-5 CASSYPGQGSSGYTF TGTGCCAGCAGTTATCCGGGACAGGGGAGTAGTGGCTACACCTTC
TRBJ2-1 few TRBD2 TRBV7-9 CASSLALAGAYNEQFF TGTGCCAGCAGCTTAGCCCTAGCGGGAGCGTACAATGAGCAGTTCTTC